The present TCR beta chain was sequenced within a study of T cell clonotyping in hematopoietic cell transplantation. Study-level points and caveats: Broader posttransplant TCR repertoire diversity was predicted by graft donor and pretransplant recipient Inverse Simpson Index values. Recipient TCR diversity dropped after transplant; expanded clonotypes rose from day 30 to 180.

This CDR3 contains 15 residues. Germline CDR1 reads SGHRS; CDR2 reads YFSETQ. The germline V and J ends were trimmed by 0 bases and 5 bases, with 14 bases remaining between them. The assay was immunoSEQ multiplex PCR, and TCRdb's table has in-frame clones only and misses some. The data hold 15,000 to 20,000 clones, with around 85% observed a single time. This clone was picked up a small number of times. No antigen is known for it. This sequence was found in a middle-aged woman in good health. Some clones in this sample may be carry-over from other donors' samples. The sample taken for sequencing was peripheral blood mononuclear cells. The rearrangement uses TRBV5-1 and TRBJ2-5, with D possibly matching TRBD1 (5 bases). CDR3 in DNA: TGCGCCAGCAGCTTGGGGGGCGCGTGGGGTGAGACCCAGTACTTC. Protein product: CASSLGGAWGETQYF.